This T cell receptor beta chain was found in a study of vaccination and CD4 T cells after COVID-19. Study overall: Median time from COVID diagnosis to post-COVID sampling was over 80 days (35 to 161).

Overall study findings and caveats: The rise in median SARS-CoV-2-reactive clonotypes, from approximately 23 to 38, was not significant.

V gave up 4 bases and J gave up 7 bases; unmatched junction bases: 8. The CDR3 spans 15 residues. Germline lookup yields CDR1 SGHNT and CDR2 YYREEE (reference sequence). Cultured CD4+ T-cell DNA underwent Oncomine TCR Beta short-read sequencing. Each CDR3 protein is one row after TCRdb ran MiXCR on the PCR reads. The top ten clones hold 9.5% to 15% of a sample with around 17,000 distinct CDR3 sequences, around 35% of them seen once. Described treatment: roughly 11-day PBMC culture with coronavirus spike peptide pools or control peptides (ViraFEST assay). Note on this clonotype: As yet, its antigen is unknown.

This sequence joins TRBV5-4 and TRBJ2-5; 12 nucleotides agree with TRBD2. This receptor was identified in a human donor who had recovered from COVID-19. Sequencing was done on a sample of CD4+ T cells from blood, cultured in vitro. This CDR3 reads CASSPLAGGLGTQYF. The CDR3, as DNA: TGTGCCAGCAGCCCGCTAGCGGGAGGGCTCGGGACCCAGTACTTC.